This T cell receptor (beta chain) was documented in a study of blood T cell repertoires in COVID-19. The CDR3 length is 11 residues. V shed 5 bases, J shed 13 bases, and the junction held 4 bases outside the gene matches. Germline CDR1 is MNHNY and CDR2 is SVGAGI (reference sequence). In the original processing: It was from reference gene primer amplification that nucleated cell counts were estimated. The method was immunoSEQ multiplex PCR; TCRdb's version includes in-frame clones alone and lacks a portion of them. That table gives V, J and clone size, and the DNA gave D and trimming. The sample has about 230,000 clones; approximately 84% are singletons.

This receptor was obtained from a man aged 45-65 years with COVID-19, enrolled during active disease. Material for sequencing was peripheral blood. The chain has TRBV6-6 and TRBJ2-1; 8 bases match TRBD2. Written as DNA, the CDR3 is TGTGCCAGCAGTAGCGGGGGCGGCCAGTTCTTC. Translated, it gives CASSSGGGQFF.